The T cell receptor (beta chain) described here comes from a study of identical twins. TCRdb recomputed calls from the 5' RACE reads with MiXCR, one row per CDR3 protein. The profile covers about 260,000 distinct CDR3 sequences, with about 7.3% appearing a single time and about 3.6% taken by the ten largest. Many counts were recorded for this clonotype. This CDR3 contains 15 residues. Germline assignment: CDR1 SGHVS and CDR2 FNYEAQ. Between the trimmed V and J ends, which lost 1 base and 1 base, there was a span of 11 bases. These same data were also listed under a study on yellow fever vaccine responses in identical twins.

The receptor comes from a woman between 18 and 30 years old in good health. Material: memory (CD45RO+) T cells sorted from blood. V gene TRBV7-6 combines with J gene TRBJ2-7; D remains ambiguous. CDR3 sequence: CASSLGPLQSYEQYF. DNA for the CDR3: TGTGCCAGCAGCTTAGGCCCGCTACAATCCTACGAGCAGTACTTC.